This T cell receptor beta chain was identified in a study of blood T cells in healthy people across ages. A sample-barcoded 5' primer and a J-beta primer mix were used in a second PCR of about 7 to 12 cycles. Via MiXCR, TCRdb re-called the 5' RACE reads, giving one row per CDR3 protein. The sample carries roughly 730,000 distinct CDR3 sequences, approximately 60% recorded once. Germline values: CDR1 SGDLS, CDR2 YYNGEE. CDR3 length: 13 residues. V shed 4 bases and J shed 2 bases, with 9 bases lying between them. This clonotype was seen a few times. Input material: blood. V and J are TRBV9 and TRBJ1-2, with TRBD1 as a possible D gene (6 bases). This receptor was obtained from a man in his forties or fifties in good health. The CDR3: CASSSDRNYGYTF. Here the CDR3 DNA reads TGTGCCAGCAGCTCGGACAGAAACTATGGCTACACCTTC.